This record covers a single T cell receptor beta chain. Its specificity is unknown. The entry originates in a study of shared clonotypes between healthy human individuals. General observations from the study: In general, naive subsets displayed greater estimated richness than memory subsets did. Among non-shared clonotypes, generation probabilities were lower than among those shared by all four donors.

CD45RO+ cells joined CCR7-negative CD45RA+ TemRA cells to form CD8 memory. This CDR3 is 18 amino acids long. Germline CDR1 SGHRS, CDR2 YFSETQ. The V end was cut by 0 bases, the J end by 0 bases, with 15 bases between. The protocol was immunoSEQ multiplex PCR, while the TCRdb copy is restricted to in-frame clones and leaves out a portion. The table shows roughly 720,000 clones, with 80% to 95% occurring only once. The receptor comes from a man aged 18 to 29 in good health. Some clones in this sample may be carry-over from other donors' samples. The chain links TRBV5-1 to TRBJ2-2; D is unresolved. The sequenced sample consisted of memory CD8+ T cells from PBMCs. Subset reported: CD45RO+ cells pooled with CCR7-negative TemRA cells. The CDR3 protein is CASSLVYLTPANTGELFF. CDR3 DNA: TGCGCCAGCAGCTTGGTGTATTTAACGCCCGCGAACACCGGGGAGCTGTTTTTT.